This TCR beta chain was sequenced during a study of Graves' ophthalmopathy and Graves' hyperthyroidism. As for the study in general: Pretreatment peripheral blood was obtained at initial diagnosis. Study-wide points: Most thyroid clonotypes expanded beyond 0.001 frequency were also found in blood.

This clonotype was observed a handful of times. The antigen remains undetermined. Germline-derived CDR1 and CDR2 are SGHKS and YYEKEE (reference sequence). The CDR3 consists of 14 residues. Germline trimming cut 5 bases from V and 6 bases from J; bases unmatched to any gene: 11. The authors amplified TCR beta CDR3 regions, and they did so from RNA transcripts for repertoire sequencing. HTBI primers were employed in first-round RT-PCR, then a second-round multiplex PCR followed. MiXCR, applied by TCRdb to the multiplex PCR reads, yields one record per CDR3 protein. This sample has about 660,000 distinct CDR3 sequences, with 35% to 45% found just once. Ophthalmopathy-affected donors exhibited moderate-to-severe activity, CAS ≥3, NOSPECS ≥4, and duration under 3 months. Reliance was placed on clinical symptoms, serum thyroxine, TRAb, thyroid ultrasound and orbital computed tomography for diagnosis.

The source material was peripheral blood. V and J are TRBV5-5 and TRBJ2-7, with 7 bases identical to TRBD1. This clonotype was obtained from an adult man with Graves' ophthalmopathy. The CDR3 coding sequence is TGTGCCAGCAGTCCAGGGGGAGATCTTTCCGAGCAGTACTTC. Translated, it gives CASSPGGDLSEQYF.